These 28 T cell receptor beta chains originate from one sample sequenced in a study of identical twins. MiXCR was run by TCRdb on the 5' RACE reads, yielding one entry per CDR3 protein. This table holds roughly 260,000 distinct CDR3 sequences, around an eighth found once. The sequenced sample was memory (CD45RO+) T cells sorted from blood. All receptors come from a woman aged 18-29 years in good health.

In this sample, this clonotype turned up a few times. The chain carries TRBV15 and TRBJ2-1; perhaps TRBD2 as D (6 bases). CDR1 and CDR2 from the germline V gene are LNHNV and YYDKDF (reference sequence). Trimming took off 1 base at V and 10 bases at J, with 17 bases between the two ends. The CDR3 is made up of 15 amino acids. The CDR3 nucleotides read TGTGCCACCAGCAGAGCGGGTGGAGGGTATGACGAGCAGTTCTTC. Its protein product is CATSRAGGGYDEQFF.

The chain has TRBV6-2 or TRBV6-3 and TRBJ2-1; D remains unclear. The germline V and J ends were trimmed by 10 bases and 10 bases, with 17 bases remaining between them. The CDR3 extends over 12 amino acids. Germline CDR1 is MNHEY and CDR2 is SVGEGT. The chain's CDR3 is CATGSPPREQFF. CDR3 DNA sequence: TGTGCCACTGGGTCGCCTCCTCGCGAGCAGTTCTTC.

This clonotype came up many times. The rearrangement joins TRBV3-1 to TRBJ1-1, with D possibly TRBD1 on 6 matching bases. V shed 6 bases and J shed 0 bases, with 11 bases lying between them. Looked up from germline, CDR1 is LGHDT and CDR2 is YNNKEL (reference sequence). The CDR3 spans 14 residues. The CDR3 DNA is TGTGCCAGCAGGGGGACAAGCTTGAACACTGAAGCTTTCTTT. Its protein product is CASRGTSLNTEAFF.

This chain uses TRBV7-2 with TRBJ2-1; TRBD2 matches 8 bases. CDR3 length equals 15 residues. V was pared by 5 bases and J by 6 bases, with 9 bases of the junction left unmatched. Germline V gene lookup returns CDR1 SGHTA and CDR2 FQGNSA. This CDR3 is CASSPPGLGPNEQFF. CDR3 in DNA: TGTGCCAGCAGCCCACCGGGACTAGGCCCCAATGAGCAGTTCTTC.

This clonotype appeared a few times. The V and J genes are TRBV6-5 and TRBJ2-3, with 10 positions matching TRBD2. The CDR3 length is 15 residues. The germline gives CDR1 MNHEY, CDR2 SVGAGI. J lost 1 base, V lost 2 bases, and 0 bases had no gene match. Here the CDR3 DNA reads TGTGCCAGCAGTTACGGGACTAGCGGCACAGATACGCAGTATTTT. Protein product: CASSYGTSGTDTQYF.

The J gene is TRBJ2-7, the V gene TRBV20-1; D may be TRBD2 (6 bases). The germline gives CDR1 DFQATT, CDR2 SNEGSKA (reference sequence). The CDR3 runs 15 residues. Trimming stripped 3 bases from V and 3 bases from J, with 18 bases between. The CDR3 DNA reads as TGCAGTGCTAGGCCTTCGGCGGAGGGAAACTACGAGCAGTACTTC. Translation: CSARPSAEGNYEQYF.

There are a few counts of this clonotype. The chain's CDR3 is CAISEPTVGVTEAFF. Written as DNA, the CDR3 is TGTGCCATCAGTGAGCCGACAGTGGGGGTCACTGAAGCTTTCTTT. The chain is built from TRBV10-3 and TRBJ1-1, with D tentatively TRBD1 (5 bases). CDR3 size: 15 residues. CDR1 is ENHRY, CDR2 SYGVKD, per germline. Trimming left V 2 bases short and J 4 bases short, with 14 bases between.

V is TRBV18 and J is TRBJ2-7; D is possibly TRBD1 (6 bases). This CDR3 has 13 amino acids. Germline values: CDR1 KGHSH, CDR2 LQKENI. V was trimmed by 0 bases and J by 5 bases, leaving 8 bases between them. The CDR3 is CASSPPNRDEQYF. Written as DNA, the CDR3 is TGTGCCAGCTCACCACCTAACAGGGACGAGCAGTACTTC.

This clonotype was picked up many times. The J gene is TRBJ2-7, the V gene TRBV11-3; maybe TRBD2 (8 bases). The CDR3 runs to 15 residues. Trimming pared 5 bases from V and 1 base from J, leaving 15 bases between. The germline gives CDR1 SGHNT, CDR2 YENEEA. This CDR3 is CASSAGGQRSYEQYF. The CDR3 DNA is TGTGCCAGCAGCGCGGGGGGACAGAGGTCCTACGAGCAGTACTTC.

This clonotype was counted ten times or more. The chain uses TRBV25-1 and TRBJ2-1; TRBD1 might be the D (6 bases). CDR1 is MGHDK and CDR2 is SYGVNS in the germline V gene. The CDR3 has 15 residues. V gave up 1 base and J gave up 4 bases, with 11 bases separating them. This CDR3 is CASSELQGRYNEQFF. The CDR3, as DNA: TGTGCCAGCAGTGAATTACAGGGTAGATACAATGAGCAGTTCTTC.

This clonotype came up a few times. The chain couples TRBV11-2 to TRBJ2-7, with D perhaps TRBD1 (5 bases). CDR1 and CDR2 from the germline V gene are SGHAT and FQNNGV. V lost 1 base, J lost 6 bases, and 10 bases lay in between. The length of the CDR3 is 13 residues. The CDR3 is CASSLGRVSEQYF. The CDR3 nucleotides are TGTGCCAGCAGCTTAGGCAGGGTAAGCGAGCAGTACTTC.

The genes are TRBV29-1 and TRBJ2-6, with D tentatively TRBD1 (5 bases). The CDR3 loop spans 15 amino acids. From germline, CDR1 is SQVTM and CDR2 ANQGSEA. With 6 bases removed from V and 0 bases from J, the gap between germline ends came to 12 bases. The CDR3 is CSVLGQGSGANVLTF. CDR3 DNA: TGCAGCGTGCTGGGGCAGGGCTCTGGGGCCAACGTCCTGACTTTC.

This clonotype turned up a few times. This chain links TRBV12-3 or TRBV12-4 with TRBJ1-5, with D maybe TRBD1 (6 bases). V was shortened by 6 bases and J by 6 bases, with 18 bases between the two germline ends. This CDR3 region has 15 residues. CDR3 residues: CASSPAQGRGQPQHF. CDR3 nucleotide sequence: TGTGCCAGCAGCCCCGCTCAGGGGCGCGGTCAGCCCCAGCATTTT.

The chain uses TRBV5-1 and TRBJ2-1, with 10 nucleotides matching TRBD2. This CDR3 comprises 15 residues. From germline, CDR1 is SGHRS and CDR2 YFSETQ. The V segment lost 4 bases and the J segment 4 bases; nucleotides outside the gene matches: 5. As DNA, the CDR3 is TGCGCCAGCAGCGAACTAGCGGGAAGGTACAATGAGCAGTTCTTC. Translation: CASSELAGRYNEQFF.

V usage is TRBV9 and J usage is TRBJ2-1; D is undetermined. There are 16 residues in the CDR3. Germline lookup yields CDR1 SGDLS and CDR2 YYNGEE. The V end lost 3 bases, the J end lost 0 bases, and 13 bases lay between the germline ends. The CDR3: CASSASRPSSYNEQFF. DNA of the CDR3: TGTGCCAGCAGCGCCTCCCGGCCAAGCTCCTACAATGAGCAGTTCTTC.

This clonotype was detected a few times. CDR3 protein: CSARAWGESYNEQFF. The CDR3 nucleotides are TGCAGTGCTAGGGCTTGGGGGGAGTCCTACAATGAGCAGTTCTTC. The chain has TRBV20-1 and TRBJ2-1; a weak D match, TRBD2 (6 bases). The V gene lost 3 bases and the J gene lost 1 base, with 13 bases spanning the gap. Germline values: CDR1 DFQATT, CDR2 SNEGSKA (reference sequence). The CDR3 loop spans 15 amino acids.

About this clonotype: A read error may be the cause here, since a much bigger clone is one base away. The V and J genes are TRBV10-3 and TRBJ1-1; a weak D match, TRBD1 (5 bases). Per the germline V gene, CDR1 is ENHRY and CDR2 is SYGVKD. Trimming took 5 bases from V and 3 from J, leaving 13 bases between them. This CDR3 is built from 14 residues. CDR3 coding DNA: TGTGCCATCAGTAAAAGGGGTGGGGACACTGAAGCTTTCTTT. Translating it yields CAISKRGGDTEAFF.

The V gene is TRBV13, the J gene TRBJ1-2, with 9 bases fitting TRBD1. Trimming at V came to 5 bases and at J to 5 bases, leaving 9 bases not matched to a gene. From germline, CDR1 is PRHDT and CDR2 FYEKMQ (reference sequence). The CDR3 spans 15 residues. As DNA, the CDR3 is TGTGCCAGCAGCCATGGGACAGGGTGGGAATATGGCTACACCTTC. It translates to CASSHGTGWEYGYTF. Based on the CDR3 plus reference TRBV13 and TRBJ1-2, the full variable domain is AAGVIQSPRHLIKEKRETATLKCYPIPRHDTVYWYQQGPGQDPQFLISFYEKMQSDKGSIPDRFSAQQFSDYHSELNMSSLELGDSALYFCASSHGTGWEYGYTFGSGTRLTVV.

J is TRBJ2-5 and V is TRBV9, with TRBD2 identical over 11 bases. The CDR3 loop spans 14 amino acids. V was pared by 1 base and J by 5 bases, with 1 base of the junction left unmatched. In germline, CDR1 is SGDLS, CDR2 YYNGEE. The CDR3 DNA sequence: TGTGCCAGCAGCGTAACTAGCGGGGGTGAGACCCAGTACTTC. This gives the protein CASSVTSGGETQYF.

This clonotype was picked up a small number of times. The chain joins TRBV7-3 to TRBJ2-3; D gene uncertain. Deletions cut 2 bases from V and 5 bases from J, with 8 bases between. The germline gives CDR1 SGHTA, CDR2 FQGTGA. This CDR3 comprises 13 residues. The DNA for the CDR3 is TGTGCCAGCAGCTTACGCGGAAAAGATACGCAGTATTTT. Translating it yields CASSLRGKDTQYF.

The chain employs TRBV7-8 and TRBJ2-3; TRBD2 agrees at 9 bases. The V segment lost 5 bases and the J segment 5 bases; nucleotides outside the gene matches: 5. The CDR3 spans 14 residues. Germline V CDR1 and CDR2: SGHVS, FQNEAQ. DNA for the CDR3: TGTGCCAGCAGCCGAAGGACTAGCGAAGATACGCAGTATTTT. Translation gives CASSRRTSEDTQYF.

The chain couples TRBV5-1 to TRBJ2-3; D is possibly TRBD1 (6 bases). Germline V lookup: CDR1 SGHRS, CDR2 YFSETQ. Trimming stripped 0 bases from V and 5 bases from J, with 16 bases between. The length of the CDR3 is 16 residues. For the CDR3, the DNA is TGCGCCAGCAGCTTGGCGGTCGGGACAATGGGAGATACGCAGTATTTT. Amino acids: CASSLAVGTMGDTQYF.

CDR3 protein: CASSQEGGGALVGELFF. DNA of the CDR3: TGTGCCAGCAGCCAAGAAGGAGGGGGGGCCCTAGTCGGGGAGCTGTTTTTT. V gene TRBV4-2 combines with J gene TRBJ2-2; a weak D match, TRBD2 (7 bases). This CDR3 is 17 amino acids long. The V end lost 0 bases, the J end lost 7 bases, and 18 bases lay between the germline ends. Germline V gene data show CDR1 as LGHNA and CDR2 as YNFKEQ.

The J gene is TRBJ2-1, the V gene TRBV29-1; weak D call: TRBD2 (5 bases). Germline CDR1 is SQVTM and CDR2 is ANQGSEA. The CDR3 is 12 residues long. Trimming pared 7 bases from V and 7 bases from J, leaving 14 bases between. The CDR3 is CSAGYGENEQFF. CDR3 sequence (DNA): TGCAGCGCGGGGTACGGGGAAAATGAGCAGTTCTTC.

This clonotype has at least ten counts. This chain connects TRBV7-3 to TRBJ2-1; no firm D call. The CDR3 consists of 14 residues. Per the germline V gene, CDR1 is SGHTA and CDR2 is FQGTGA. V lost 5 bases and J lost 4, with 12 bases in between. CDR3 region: CASSPSGSYNEQFF. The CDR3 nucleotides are TGTGCCAGCAGCCCTTCCGGGTCTTACAATGAGCAGTTCTTC.

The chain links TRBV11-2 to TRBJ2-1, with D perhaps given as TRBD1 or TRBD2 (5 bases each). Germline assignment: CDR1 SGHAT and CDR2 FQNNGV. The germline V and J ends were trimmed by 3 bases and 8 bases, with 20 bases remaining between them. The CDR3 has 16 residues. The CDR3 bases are TGTGCCAGCAGCTTCTTCGGGACCGCCCAAACCGATGAGCAGTTCTTC. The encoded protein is CASSFFGTAQTDEQFF.

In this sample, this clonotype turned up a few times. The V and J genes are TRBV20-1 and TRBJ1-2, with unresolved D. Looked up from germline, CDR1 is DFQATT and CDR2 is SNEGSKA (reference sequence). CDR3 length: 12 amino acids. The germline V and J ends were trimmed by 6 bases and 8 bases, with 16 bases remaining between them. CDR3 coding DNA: TGCAGTGCGAGGACGGTACCAGTCGGCTACACCTTC. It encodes CSARTVPVGYTF.

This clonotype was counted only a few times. The DNA for the CDR3 is TGTGCCACCAGACTCACTAGCGGGGCCTCCTACGAGCAGTACTTC. Translating gives CATRLTSGASYEQYF. This chain uses TRBV15 with TRBJ2-7; 10 bases align to TRBD2. Germline values: CDR1 LNHNV, CDR2 YYDKDF (reference sequence). V shed 6 bases, J shed 0 bases, and the junction held 5 bases outside the gene matches. The CDR3 covers 15 residues.